The 22 T cell receptor beta chains below were found in one sample sequenced in a study of control samples from healthy donors and cancer patients. Measured with immunoSEQ multiplex PCR; TCRdb has only the in-frame clones, and not every one. Of fewer than 200,000 clones listed, over 80% are singletons. The source material was blood. The receptors here all came from a man aged 18 to 29 in good health.

This chain uses TRBV5-1 with TRBJ1-1; D unresolved. Between the trimmed V and J ends, which lost 2 bases and 1 base, there was a span of 6 bases. Looked up from germline, CDR1 is SGHRS and CDR2 is YFSETQ. CDR3 size: 13 residues. For the CDR3, the DNA is TGCGCCAGCAGCTTCTCCACGAACACTGAAGCTTTCTTT. Its protein product is CASSFSTNTEAFF.

The rearrangement uses TRBV9 and TRBJ2-1, with 9 nucleotides matching TRBD1. J gave up 7 bases and V 0 bases, and 5 bases lay outside the gene matches. This CDR3 spans 15 amino acids. The germline CDR1 and CDR2 sequences are SGDLS and YYNGEE. CDR3 protein: CASSVEGQGQNEQFF. CDR3 sequence (DNA): TGTGCCAGCAGCGTAGAGGGACAGGGACAGAATGAGCAGTTCTTC.

The chain employs TRBV25-1 and TRBJ2-7; no reliable D call. This CDR3 is 13 amino acids long. Germline V gene data show CDR1 as MGHDK and CDR2 as SYGVNS. Trimming cost V 6 bases and J 3 bases, with 12 bases left between them. The CDR3 loop is CASSNNKYYEQYF. The CDR3 DNA reads as TGTGCCAGCAGCAACAACAAGTACTACGAGCAGTACTTC.

This clone has only one observation. The rearrangement uses TRBV5-1 and TRBJ2-5; the D call may be TRBD1 or TRBD2 (6 bases each). Trimming took off 1 base at V and 4 bases at J, with 11 bases between the two ends. The CDR3 runs to 14 residues. Germline assignment: CDR1 SGHRS and CDR2 YFSETQ. The CDR3 DNA reads as TGCGCCAGCAGCTTGATGGGGGGCCCAGAGACCCAGTACTTC. Its translation: CASSLMGGPETQYF. Based on the CDR3 plus reference TRBV5-1 and TRBJ2-5, the full variable domain is KAGVTQTPRYLIKTRGQQVTLSCSPISGHRSVSWYQQTPGQGLQFLFEYFSETQRNKGNFPGRFSGRQFSNSRSEMNVSTLELGDSALYLCASSLMGGPETQYFGPGTRLLVL.

The chain combines TRBV7-3 with TRBJ2-1; D is possibly TRBD2 (6 bases). Trimming took off 1 base at V and 0 bases at J, with 10 bases between the two ends. The germline gives CDR1 SGHTA, CDR2 FQGTGA. The CDR3 runs to 16 residues. The CDR3 sequence is CASSLNPGVSYNEQFF. The DNA of the CDR3 is TGTGCCAGCAGCTTAAACCCGGGAGTCTCCTACAATGAGCAGTTCTTC. Combining the CDR3 with reference TRBV7-3 and TRBJ2-1 gives the whole variable domain GAGVSQTPSNKVTEKGKYVELRCDPISGHTALYWYRQSLGQGPEFLIYFQGTGAADDSGLPNDRFFAVRPEGSVSTLKIQRTERGDSAVYLCASSLNPGVSYNEQFFGPGTRLTVL.

This chain connects TRBV19 to TRBJ1-2; D is perhaps TRBD1 (6 bases). The germline V gene has CDR1 LNHDA and CDR2 SQIVND (reference sequence). The CDR3 extends over 13 amino acids. V was shortened by 4 bases and J by 8 bases, with 14 bases between the two germline ends. The CDR3 region is CASSNGGPGGYTF. The CDR3 DNA reads TGTGCCAGTAGTAACGGGGGGCCCGGCGGCTACACCTTC.

CDR3 amino acids: CASQAGWGQPQHF. The DNA for the CDR3 is TGTGCCAGCCAGGCCGGTTGGGGTCAGCCCCAGCATTTT. The V call is TRBV6-5, the J call TRBJ1-5, with D unclear. Germline values: CDR1 MNHEY, CDR2 SVGAGI. The germline V and J ends were trimmed by 8 bases and 6 bases, with 14 bases remaining between them. CDR3 length equals 13 residues.

The chain joins TRBV3-1 (or the pseudogene TRBV3-2) to TRBJ2-5; 10 positions match TRBD1. The junction had 1 base not matched to a gene; V was cut back by 3 bases and J by 3 bases. The CDR3 consists of 14 residues. The germline V gene has CDR1 LGHDT and CDR2 YNNKEL (reference sequence). The CDR3 region is CASSQGTGEETQYF. The CDR3 nucleotides read TGTGCCAGCAGCCAGGGGACAGGGGAAGAGACCCAGTACTTC.

The chain links TRBV7-9 to TRBJ1-4, with D possibly being TRBD1 (5 bases). In germline, CDR1 is SEHNR, CDR2 FQNEAQ (reference sequence). This CDR3 contains 15 residues. Deletions cut 4 bases from V and 4 bases from J, with 13 bases between. The CDR3, as DNA: TGTGCCAGCAGCTCCCAGGGACTTCGTAATGAAAAACTGTTTTTT. Translated, it gives CASSSQGLRNEKLFF.

The chain has TRBV7-8 and TRBJ2-7; D may be TRBD2 (5 bases). CDR3 length: 13 amino acids. The ends were cut back, 1 base at V and 6 bases at J, with 10 bases in the middle. Per germline, CDR1 SGHVS and CDR2 FQNEAQ. CDR3 sequence reads: CASSLGGFREQYF. The CDR3 coding sequence is TGTGCCAGCAGCTTAGGCGGGTTCCGCGAGCAGTACTTC.

The rearrangement links TRBV3-1 (or the pseudogene TRBV3-2) to TRBJ2-3; the D is unclear. Trimming left V 5 bases short and J 5 bases short, with 14 bases between. CDR3 size: 14 residues. CDR1 and CDR2 (germline): LGHDT, YNNKEL (reference sequence). CDR3 amino acids: CASSAIGDRDTQYF. CDR3 bases: TGTGCCAGCAGCGCTATAGGTGATCGAGATACGCAGTATTTT.

This rearrangement joins TRBV3-1 (or the pseudogene TRBV3-2) to TRBJ2-1, with D unresolved. Trimming removed 4 bases at V and 2 bases at J, with 12 bases between. The germline CDR1 and CDR2 sequences are LGHDT and YNNKEL (reference sequence). CDR3 length equals 15 residues. CDR3 DNA sequence: TGTGCCAGCAGCCGTTCTATGGACGCCTACAATGAGCAGTTCTTC. Translated: CASSRSMDAYNEQFF.

This chain links TRBV5-1 with TRBJ2-7; D perhaps matches TRBD1 (7 bases). V lost 1 base and J 6 bases, leaving 20 bases between the germline ends. There are 16 residues in the CDR3. Germline V gene data show CDR1 as SGHRS and CDR2 as YFSETQ. CDR3 nucleotide sequence: TGCGCCAGCAGCTTGTCTCGAGACAGGGACTTCGGCGAGCAGTACTTC. Translation: CASSLSRDRDFGEQYF. Supplemented by reference TRBV5-1 and TRBJ2-7, the full variable domain reads KAGVTQTPRYLIKTRGQQVTLSCSPISGHRSVSWYQQTPGQGLQFLFEYFSETQRNKGNFPGRFSGRQFSNSRSEMNVSTLELGDSALYLCASSLSRDRDFGEQYFGPGTRLTVT.

The chain uses TRBV6-5 and TRBJ2-4, with D maybe TRBD1 (5 bases). The germline V gene encodes CDR1 MNHEY and CDR2 SVGAGI. Deletions cut 8 bases from V and 3 bases from J, with 17 bases between. CDR3 length equals 15 residues. The CDR3 sequence is CASARQSFGKNIQYF. CDR3 DNA: TGTGCCAGCGCCCGACAGTCCTTCGGCAAAAACATTCAGTACTTC.

The V and J genes are TRBV18 and TRBJ2-1; maybe TRBD1 (6 bases). CDR1 KGHSH and CDR2 LQKENI come from the germline V gene. Trimming removed 1 base at V and 4 bases at J, with 11 bases between. This CDR3 comprises 15 residues. The DNA of the CDR3 is TGTGCCAGCTCACCACGGGGGCCCCCATACAATGAGCAGTTCTTC. It codes for CASSPRGPPYNEQFF. The whole variable domain, filled in from reference TRBV18 and TRBJ2-1, reads NAGVMQNPRHLVRRRGQEARLRCSPMKGHSHVYWYRQLPEEGLKFMVYLQKENIIDESGMPKERFSAEFPKEGPSILRIQQVVRGDSAAYFCASSPRGPPYNEQFFGPGTRLTVL.

This clone was detected once. The chain links TRBV11-3 to TRBJ2-5, with 10 bases that match TRBD2. The length of the CDR3 is 15 residues. Trimming at V came to 5 bases and at J to 4 bases, leaving 7 bases not matched to a gene. Germline CDR1 reads SGHNT; CDR2 reads YENEEA. DNA of the CDR3: TGTGCCAGCAGCCCAGGGACTAGCGCGGGAGAGACCCAGTACTTC. Translating gives CASSPGTSAGETQYF.

The chain joins TRBV5-1 to TRBJ2-2, with a weak D call TRBD2 (6 bases). With 2 bases removed from V and 4 bases from J, the gap between germline ends came to 18 bases. CDR1 is SGHRS, CDR2 YFSETQ, per germline. The CDR3 totals 17 residues. The CDR3 nucleotides read TGCGCCAGCAGCTTCGGTTTTGGGGACTTCTTCACCGGGGAGCTGTTTTTT. It translates to CASSFGFGDFFTGELFF.

The chain couples TRBV14 to TRBJ2-1; D is unclear. The V end lost 2 bases, the J end lost 3 bases, and 5 bases lay between the germline ends. The length of the CDR3 is 13 residues. The germline V gene has CDR1 SGHDN and CDR2 FVKESK. The CDR3 reads CASSQRVYNEQFF. Written as DNA, the CDR3 is TGTGCCAGCAGCCAACGGGTCTACAATGAGCAGTTCTTC.

The chain couples TRBV5-1 to TRBJ1-2; tentative D call: TRBD1 (6 bases). V lost 0 bases and J lost 8, with 11 bases in between. This CDR3 comprises 13 residues. CDR1 and CDR2 from the germline V gene are SGHRS and YFSETQ. The CDR3 region is CASSLGPGEGYTF. The CDR3 bases are TGCGCCAGCAGCTTGGGCCCAGGGGAAGGCTACACCTTC.

The rearrangement joins TRBV3-1 (or the pseudogene TRBV3-2) to TRBJ2-1; 8 nucleotides align to TRBD2. The J segment lost 16 bases and the V segment lost 2 bases, leaving 7 bases of the junction unmatched. The CDR3 has 12 amino acids. The germline gives CDR1 LGHDT, CDR2 YNNKEL (reference sequence). The CDR3, as DNA: TGTGCCAGCAGCCAAAACGGGGGGGCCGAATTCTTC. It is translated as CASSQNGGAEFF.

For this clone: Other DNA sequences in the sample encode the same CDR3. The CDR3 bases are TGTGCCAGCAGCCCACCAAGCACAGATACGCAGTATTTT. Translating gives CASSPPSTDTQYF. The chain recombines TRBV9 with TRBJ2-3; the D is unclear. This CDR3 has 13 residues. V dropped 4 bases and J dropped 0 bases, with 6 bases sitting between them. Looked up from germline, CDR1 is SGDLS and CDR2 is YYNGEE.

The CDR3 region is CASSALDGSGYTF. CDR3 coding DNA: TGTGCCAGCAGTGCACTCGACGGAAGTGGCTACACCTTC. The J gene is TRBJ1-2, the V gene TRBV9; D is unresolved. Per the germline V gene, CDR1 is SGDLS and CDR2 is YYNGEE. This CDR3 comprises 13 residues. V was trimmed by 5 bases and J by 7 bases, leaving 15 bases between them.